The sequence of this T cell receptor (beta chain) was determined in a study of CD8 T cells in Susac syndrome (dated by TCRdb to about 2019). Turning to the overall study: Repertoire sequencing was used to test whether CD8+ T cell activation and differentiation in Susac syndrome was antigen driven.

From its cysteine to its phenylalanine, the CDR3 spans 14 amino acids. The sequence is cut down to CDR3 DNA, 42 bases in frame from base 1. V is reduced by 0 bases and J by 6 bases, leaving a spacing of 11 bases between them. Taken from the germline V gene, the CDR1 and CDR2 loops are SNHLY and FYNNEI. Here is what the overall study found, with its caveats: The number of individuals in the TCR sequencing and HLA analysis was acknowledged as relatively small.

Peripheral blood CD8+ and CD4+ T cells from healthy donors, Susac syndrome patients and multiple sclerosis patients were profiled using high-throughput TCR beta sequencing. Healthy donors were age- and sex-matched controls. Bulk CD8+ and CD4+ T cells were purified by magnetic negative isolation, while CD8+ TEMRA cells were enriched using FACS. Blood was collected in EDTA tubes and processed within 24 hours, with PBMCs isolated through density gradient centrifugation. PBMCs destined for TCR sequencing were cryopreserved in liquid nitrogen and later thawed in a 37 °C water bath. A purity of at least 90% was achieved for sorted or isolated CD4+, CD8+ and CD8+ TEMRA cells. Comment on this clonotype: No cognate antigen has been identified for it. Per-nucleotide qualities are absent, and no much larger clonotype sits a single base away.

RNA was extracted with the RNeasy kit and roughly 0.5 to 1 ug was reverse transcribed using random hexamers. The immunoSEQ multiplex PCR assay, which covers 54 Vbeta and 13 Jbeta segments, was used to amplify TCR beta CDR3 regions. PCR amplification bias was corrected using a synthetic template baseline for primer optimization and computational correction. The authors processed their data as follows. Reads were assigned to V, D and J genes according to IMGT and analyzed in immunoSEQ Analyzer, with only productive sequences retained. To calculate clonality, Shannon entropy was normalized by log2 of the number of productive unique sequences and then subtracted from one. Public and private clones were assessed among the 100 most prevalent clones of each patient and control. Susac-specific clones were defined as absent from healthy and MS cohorts, over a thousand published viral clones and other ImmuneACCESS disease sequences. The public sequencing data were trimmed at Q25 with fastp and processed into clonotypes with MiXCR by TCRdb, which kept only in-frame beta chains. Rows with one shared CDR3 protein collapse into an entry with the most common genes and DNA. These V and J calls originate from TCRdb's pipeline instead of the authors' own analysis. This sample has 95,000 to 150,000 distinct CDR3 sequences in its table, and 90% to 95% of those were observed once. Roughly 0.092% of the sample is held by the ten biggest clonotypes.

This receptor was taken from a human donor in good health. The sequence joins TRBV2 to TRBJ2-5; TRBD1 might be the D gene, on 5 matching bases. Sequencing used CD4+ T cells from PBMCs. The CDR3 protein: CASSEAGQGKTQYF. The DNA sequence follows: TGTGCCAGCAGTGAAGCGGGGCAGGGAAAGACCCAGTACTTC. Beyond the CDR3, the reference TRBV2 and TRBJ2-5 genes provide the residues; the full variable domain reads: EPEVTQTPSHQVTQMGQEVILRCVPISNHLYFYWYRQILGQKVEFLVSFYNNEISEKSEIFDDQFSVERPDGSNFTLKIRSTKLEDSAMYFCASSEAGQGKTQYFGPGTRLLVL.